The 4 T cell receptor beta chains below come from one sample, sequenced in a study of beta chain features in type 1 diabetes. Expressed TCRB transcripts were sequenced because the isolated RNA had all been reverse transcribed beforehand. Clones were read by immunoSEQ multiplex PCR, and TCRdb kept only the in-frame ones, dropping some. The sample lists just over 600,000 clones, less than 20% occurring once. Input material: naive CD4+ T cells from blood. All receptors derive from a man aged 18 to 35 in good health.

This rearrangement joins TRBV7-9 to TRBJ2-5, with 7 bases fitting TRBD1. J was trimmed by 2 bases and V by 6 bases; bases with no gene match: 3. CDR3 size: 13 residues. The V gene's germline CDR1 is SEHNR and CDR2 FQNEAQ (reference sequence). The CDR3 DNA sequence: TGTGCCAGCAGAGTGGGACAGCAAGAGACCCAGTACTTC. Protein: CASRVGQQETQYF. Based on the CDR3 plus reference TRBV7-9 and TRBJ2-5, the full variable domain is DTGVSQNPRHKITKRGQNVTFRCDPISEHNRLYWYRQTLGQGPEFLTYFQNEAQLEKSRLLSDRFSAERPKGSFSTLEIQRTEQGDSAMYLCASRVGQQETQYFGPGTRLLVL.

The chain joins TRBV4-3 to TRBJ1-4; D gene uncertain. V lost 1 base and J 1 base, leaving 10 bases between the germline ends. Germline values: CDR1 LGHNA, CDR2 YSLEER. This CDR3 is 16 amino acids long. DNA for the CDR3: TGCGCCAGCAGCCAAGCGCGTGGCGGAACTAATGAAAAACTGTTTTTT. Amino acid sequence: CASSQARGGTNEKLFF.

This clone has just a few counts. V is TRBV10-3 and J is TRBJ2-7, with D unclear. This CDR3 has 14 residues. Trimming stripped 3 bases from V and 2 bases from J, with 11 bases between. Germline values: CDR1 ENHRY, CDR2 SYGVKD. The CDR3 DNA reads as TGTGCCATCAGTGAACTACGTCAAACCTACGAGCAGTACTTC. This gives the protein CAISELRQTYEQYF.

The rearrangement uses TRBV9 and TRBJ1-6; D is possibly TRBD1 (6 bases). This CDR3 is 15 amino acids long. Germline V gives CDR1 SGDLS, CDR2 YYNGEE. V shed 2 bases and J shed 5 bases, with 11 bases lying between them. The CDR3 DNA reads as TGTGCCAGCAGCGTCTCCGACAGGAATAATTCACCCCTCCACTTT. It encodes CASSVSDRNNSPLHF.